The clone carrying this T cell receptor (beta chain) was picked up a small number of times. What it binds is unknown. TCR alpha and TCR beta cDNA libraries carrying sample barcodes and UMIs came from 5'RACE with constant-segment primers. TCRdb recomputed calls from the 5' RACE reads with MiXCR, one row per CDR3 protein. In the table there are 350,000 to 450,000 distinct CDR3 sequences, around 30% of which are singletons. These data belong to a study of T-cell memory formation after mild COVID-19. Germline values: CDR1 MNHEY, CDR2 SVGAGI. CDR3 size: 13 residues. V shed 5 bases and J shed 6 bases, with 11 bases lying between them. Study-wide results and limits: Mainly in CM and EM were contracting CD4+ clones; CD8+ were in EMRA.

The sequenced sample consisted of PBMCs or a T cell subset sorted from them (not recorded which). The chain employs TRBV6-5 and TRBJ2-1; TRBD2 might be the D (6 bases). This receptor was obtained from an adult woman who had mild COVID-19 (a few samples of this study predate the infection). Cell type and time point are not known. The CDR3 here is CASSPRLGNEQFF. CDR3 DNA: TGTGCCAGCAGTCCACGACTAGGCAATGAGCAGTTCTTC.